The 4 T cell receptor beta chains below come from one sample, sequenced in a study of blood T cells in healthy people across ages. For the second PCR, which ran for roughly 6 to 11 cycles, a sample-barcoded 5' primer and a J-beta primer mix were used. Each CDR3 protein gets one entry after TCRdb re-called the 5' RACE reads with MiXCR. The data contain approximately 780,000 distinct CDR3 sequences, 20% to 30% of them singletons. These data were also filed under a second study, of T cells of mothers and their children.

Material for sequencing was blood. These receptors all stem from a boy younger than 18 in good health.

Comment on this clonotype: One junction end does not reproduce the germline sequence, and a read error may be involved. The J gene is TRBJ1-4, the V gene TRBV5-1; weak D call: TRBD1 (6 bases). The germline V gene has CDR1 SGHRS and CDR2 YFSETQ. The CDR3 has 14 amino acids. In nucleotides, the CDR3 is TGCGCCAGCAGCCCCCTAGGGGGAGAAGAAAGACTGTTTTTT. Its protein is CASSPLGGEERLFF.

V gene TRBV18 combines with J gene TRBJ2-5; 7 positions match TRBD1. The J call is uncertain, as TRBJ2-7 better fits the DNA end. CDR3 length: 15 amino acids. CDR1 and CDR2 from the germline V gene are KGHSH and LQKENI. CDR3 loop: CASSPLTGSLYEQYF. As DNA, the CDR3 is TGTGCCAGCTCACCTCTGACAGGGTCCCTCTACGAGCAGTACTTC.

CDR3 sequence reads: CASSEARRGRVDYGYTF. DNA of the CDR3: TGTGCCAGCAGTGAAGCGCGCAGGGGGCGAGTAGACTATGGCTACACCTTC. The V call is TRBV2, the J call TRBJ1-2, with 8 bases matching TRBD1. This CDR3 region has 17 residues. From germline, CDR1 is SNHLY and CDR2 FYNNEI. V lost 0 bases, J lost 3 bases, and 9 bases stayed unmatched.

The chain uses TRBV29-1 and TRBJ2-5; D tentatively fits TRBD1 or TRBD2 (5 bases each). The J call could be wrong; TRBJ2-7 is a better fit for the DNA end. The CDR3 loop spans 12 amino acids. CDR1 is SQVTM, CDR2 ANQGSEA, per germline. This CDR3 reads CSVGTESYEQYF. Here the CDR3 DNA reads TGCAGCGTCGGGACCGAATCCTACGAGCAGTACTTC.